Listed below are T cell receptor beta chains from one sample, sequenced in a study of blood T cell repertoires in COVID-19. The repertoire was sequenced with immunoSEQ multiplex PCR; TCRdb's copy has only in-frame clones and lacks some. The sample yields some 120,000 clones, about four fifths seen once. The sequenced sample was peripheral blood. The source of these receptors is a man of 80 years or more with active or convalescent COVID-19. CDR3s include the opening cysteine and the closing phenylalanine or tryptophan. D genes are given only for firm matches. Expanded clones are given a class, and other clones once, few, many or no size at all.

J	V	size	D	CDR3	DNA
TRBJ2-5	TRBV10-3	-	TRBD2	CAIRPSGGEETQYF	TGTGCCATCAGACCTAGCGGGGGGGAAGAGACCCAGTACTTC
TRBJ2-7	TRBV5-6	-	TRBD2	CASSLALGLAVTDEQYF	TGTGCCAGCAGCTTGGCCCTCGGGCTAGCGGTGACCGACGAGCAGTACTTC
TRBJ1-3	TRBV4-1	-	-	CASSQDKSSGNTIYF	TGCGCCAGCAGCCAAGATAAGAGCTCTGGAAACACCATATATTTT
TRBJ2-5	TRBV9	-	-	CASSVALASETQYF	TGTGCCAGCAGCGTAGCTCTAGCCAGCGAGACCCAGTACTTC
TRBJ1-1	TRBV7-9	-	TRBD1	CASSFQGARTEAFF	TGTGCCAGCAGCTTTCAGGGGGCGAGGACTGAAGCTTTCTTT
TRBJ1-1	TRBV7-2	-	TRBD1	CASSLIQGADTEAFF	TGTGCCAGCAGCTTGATACAGGGGGCCGACACTGAAGCTTTCTTT
TRBJ1-1	TRBV30	-	-	CAWRGQGPTEAFF	TGTGCCTGGAGGGGGCAGGGGCCCACTGAAGCTTTCTTT
TRBJ2-7	TRBV3-1/TRBV3-2	-	TRBD2	CASSSSGLSYEQYF	TGTGCCAGCAGCTCTAGCGGGCTCTCCTACGAGCAGTACTTC
TRBJ1-1	TRBV7-3	-	-	CASSPMSGTEAFF	TGTGCCAGCAGCCCAATGTCGGGCACTGAAGCTTTCTTT
TRBJ1-6	TRBV5-6	-	-	CASSLRGSDNSPLHF	TGTGCCAGCAGCTTGCGAGGGTCCGATAATTCACCCCTCCACTTT
TRBJ1-1	TRBV15	-	-	CATSRDKNTEAFF	TGTGCCACCAGCAGAGATAAGAACACTGAAGCTTTCTTT
TRBJ2-2	TRBV3-1/TRBV3-2	-	-	CASSQEFSGTTNTGELFF	TGTGCCAGCAGCCAAGAGTTTTCCGGGACAACGAACACCGGGGAGCTGTTTTTT
TRBJ2-7	TRBV2	-	TRBD1	CASSEGTGTYEQYF	TGTGCCAGCAGTGAAGGGACAGGGACCTACGAGCAGTACTTC
TRBJ2-1	TRBV3-1/TRBV3-2	once	TRBD2	CASSQSLAAYNEQFF	TGTGCCAGCAGCCAAAGTCTAGCGGCCTACAATGAGCAGTTCTTC
TRBJ2-5	TRBV5-6	-	-	CASSFHRAGETQYF	TGTGCCAGCAGCTTTCACAGGGCAGGGGAGACCCAGTACTTC
TRBJ2-1	TRBV5-4	-	TRBD2	CASSLVAGAYNEQFF	TGTGCCAGCAGCTTGGTAGCGGGGGCCTACAATGAGCAGTTCTTC
TRBJ2-1	TRBV4-2	-	TRBD2	CASSQSAGLAGDYNEQFF	TGTGCCAGCAGCCAATCTGCTGGACTAGCGGGGGACTACAATGAGCAGTTCTTC
TRBJ2-2	TRBV3-1/TRBV3-2	-	TRBD2	CASSLLGRVGELFF	TGTGCCAGCAGCCTCCTGGGGAGGGTCGGGGAGCTGTTTTTT
TRBJ1-1	TRBV5-1	-	-	CASSFGGTTEAFF	TGCGCCAGCAGCTTTGGGGGGACCACTGAAGCTTTCTTT
TRBJ2-7	TRBV11-3	-	TRBD1	CASRPGQGYEQYF	TGTGCCAGCAGGCCGGGACAGGGGTACGAGCAGTACTTC
TRBJ1-4	TRBV3-1/TRBV3-2	once	TRBD1	CASSQGQGAPDEKLFF	TGTGCCAGCAGCCAAGGACAGGGGGCGCCAGATGAAAAACTGTTTTTT
TRBJ2-7	TRBV18	-	-	CASSPPAGSYEQYF	TGTGCCAGCTCACCACCTGCAGGATCCTACGAGCAGTACTTC
TRBJ1-2	TRBV28	-	TRBD1	CATRTGGLGYTF	TGTGCCACCCGGACAGGGGGCCTTGGCTACACCTTC
TRBJ2-7	TRBV19	-	TRBD1	CASSIAGQGAYEQYF	TGTGCCAGTAGTATAGCTGGACAGGGAGCCTACGAGCAGTACTTC
TRBJ2-7	TRBV7-3	-	TRBD1	CASSRGTGTQVQYF	TGTGCCAGCAGCCGAGGGACAGGGACTCAGGTGCAGTACTTC
TRBJ2-1	TRBV10-3	few	TRBD2	CAIRGLAGGSSYNEQFF	TGTGCCATCAGGGGACTAGCGGGGGGAAGCTCCTACAATGAGCAGTTCTTC
TRBJ2-1	TRBV27	-	TRBD2	CASSPRTSGTYNEQFF	TGTGCCAGCAGTCCCAGGACTAGCGGGACATACAATGAGCAGTTCTTC
TRBJ1-1	TRBV14	-	-	CASSQDFDRPEAFF	TGTGCCAGCAGCCAAGACTTCGACAGGCCAGAAGCTTTCTTT
TRBJ2-7	TRBV6-5	-	-	CASVLGGSYEQYF	TGTGCCAGCGTTTTGGGGGGCTCCTACGAGCAGTACTTC
TRBJ1-6	TRBV7-3	-	-	CASSQDSYNSPLHF	TGTGCCAGCAGCCAGGACAGCTATAATTCACCCCTCCACTTT
TRBJ1-2	TRBV7-2	-	-	CASSPGNYGYTF	TGTGCCAGTAGCCCGGGAAACTATGGCTACACCTTC
TRBJ2-7	TRBV28	-	-	CASSLGGNSYEQYF	TGTGCCAGCAGTTTAGGGGGGAACTCCTACGAGCAGTACTTC
TRBJ1-5	TRBV15	once	-	CATRTQNGQPQHF	TGTGCCACCAGGACACAGAACGGACAGCCCCAGCATTTT
TRBJ2-1	TRBV9	-	-	CASSAPDGDYNEQFF	TGTGCCAGCAGCGCCCCTGACGGGGATTACAATGAGCAGTTCTTC
TRBJ2-2	TRBV3-1/TRBV3-2	-	-	CASTLSERDTGELFF	TGTGCCAGCACCCTATCCGAGCGGGACACCGGGGAGCTGTTTTTT
TRBJ1-2	TRBV3-1/TRBV3-2	-	TRBD1	CASSPRQGDGYTF	TGTGCCAGCAGCCCCAGGCAGGGGGATGGCTACACCTTC
TRBJ1-3	TRBV6-1	-	-	CASSERRASSSGNTIYF	TGTGCCAGCAGTGAAAGGAGGGCCTCAAGCTCTGGAAACACCATATATTTT
TRBJ2-7	TRBV12-3/TRBV12-4	-	TRBD1	CASSPKGAEQYF	TGTGCCAGCAGCCCTAAGGGGGCCGAGCAGTACTTC
TRBJ2-1	TRBV3-1/TRBV3-2	few	TRBD2	CASSQLAGRSSYNEQFF	TGTGCCAGCAGCCAACTAGCGGGGAGGAGCTCCTACAATGAGCAGTTCTTC
TRBJ2-7	TRBV28	-	TRBD2	CASSRPLISGGAFYF	TGTGCCAGCAGCCGCCCTCTCATTAGCGGGGGGGCCTTCTACTTC
TRBJ2-5	TRBV6-6	once	TRBD1	CASSPRDRGEETQYF	TGTGCCAGCAGCCCCCGGGACAGGGGCGAAGAGACCCAGTACTTC
TRBJ1-2	TRBV18	-	-	CASSPAAGLLFYGYTF	TGTGCCAGCTCACCAGCAGCGGGCCTCCTCTTCTATGGCTACACCTTC